These T cell receptor beta chains were read from a single sample in a study of radiotherapy plus CTLA-4 blockade in lung cancer. Some clones are missing from TCRdb's copy, which holds only in-frame ones; the method was immunoSEQ multiplex PCR. The data contain more than 75,000 clones, less than 80% of them singletons. The source material was peripheral blood, sampled from a patient treated with radiotherapy plus ipilimumab. The receptors were gathered from a human donor with non-small cell lung cancer that progressed on radiotherapy plus ipilimumab. The CDR3 runs from the conserved cysteine through the conserved F or W. The D gene is left open where the match is weak. Expanded clones get a size class; other rows say once, few or many, or leave the size out.

D gene: TRBD1; V gene: TRBV29-1; J gene: TRBJ2-7; clone size: .; CDR3 DNA: TGCAGCGTCGTGACAGGGTTGGCAACCTACGAGCAGTACTTC; CDR3 protein: CSVVTGLATYEQYF
D gene: .; V gene: TRBV15; J gene: TRBJ2-1; clone size: .; CDR3 DNA: TGTGCCACCAGCAGAGATCGCGTGACTTACAATGAGCAGTTCTTC; CDR3 protein: CATSRDRVTYNEQFF
D gene: .; V gene: TRBV30; J gene: TRBJ1-2; clone size: .; CDR3 DNA: TGTGCCTGGAGCCGTGTGGGGGCGAGCCTCTATGGCTACACCTTC; CDR3 protein: CAWSRVGASLYGYTF
D gene: TRBD2; V gene: TRBV29-1; J gene: TRBJ2-5; clone size: .; CDR3 DNA: TGCAGCGTTGAAGAAGGATCGGTGGCGGGGGGAGAGACCCAGTACTTC; CDR3 protein: CSVEEGSVAGGETQYF
D gene: TRBD1; V gene: TRBV4-3; J gene: TRBJ2-1; clone size: .; CDR3 DNA: TGCGCCAGCAGCCAAGACCGGGACAGCTCCTACAATGAGCAGTTCTTC; CDR3 protein: CASSQDRDSSYNEQFF
D gene: .; V gene: TRBV18; J gene: TRBJ1-1; clone size: many; CDR3 DNA: TGTGCCAGCTCACCACTGACCGGGACTGAAGCTTTCTTT; CDR3 protein: CASSPLTGTEAFF
D gene: .; V gene: TRBV28; J gene: TRBJ2-2; clone size: .; CDR3 DNA: TGTGCAGGTGGTAACACCGGGGAGCTGTTTTTT; CDR3 protein: CAGGNTGELFF
D gene: TRBD2; V gene: TRBV29-1; J gene: TRBJ2-2; clone size: .; CDR3 DNA: TGCAGCGTTGAAGATTGGACTCGGGGGGGGGCCATCACCGGGGAGCTGTTTTTT; CDR3 protein: CSVEDWTRGGAITGELFF
D gene: TRBD1; V gene: TRBV11-2; J gene: TRBJ1-2; clone size: .; CDR3 DNA: TGTGCCAGCACCTTAAACAGGGGGAGGAGTAACTATGGCTACACCTTC; CDR3 protein: CASTLNRGRSNYGYTF
D gene: TRBD1; V gene: TRBV29-1; J gene: TRBJ2-3; clone size: .; CDR3 DNA: TGCAGCGGGATGGACAGGGCGGATACGCAGTATTTT; CDR3 protein: CSGMDRADTQYF
D gene: .; V gene: TRBV9; J gene: TRBJ1-1; clone size: .; CDR3 DNA: TGTGCCAGCAGCCTTAACGACCGGTTACGGGGTGAAGCTTTCTTT; CDR3 protein: CASSLNDRLRGEAFF